The 2 T cell receptor beta chains below all came from one sample that was sequenced in a study of T cell responses to AZD1222 COVID-19 vaccine. Clones were sequenced by immunoSEQ multiplex PCR, and TCRdb holds only the in-frame ones, with some missing. The table includes roughly 140,000 clones, about nine tenths detected once. The source material was peripheral blood, sampled 28 days after the second AZD1222 dose. These receptor sequences come from an adult who received the AZD1222 COVID-19 vaccine.

The chain employs TRBV12-3 or TRBV12-4 and TRBJ1-1, with TRBD1 as a possible D gene (5 bases). The CDR3 contains 13 residues. The V end was cut by 1 base, the J end by 3 bases, with 6 bases between. CDR3 protein: CASSLGGDTEAFF. CDR3 DNA: TGTGCCAGCAGTTTAGGAGGGGACACTGAAGCTTTCTTT.

The genes are TRBV27 and TRBJ1-2; D is perhaps TRBD1 (5 bases). Germline CDR1 is MNHEY and CDR2 is SMNVEV (reference sequence). Trimming shortened V by 6 bases and J by 4 bases, and 12 bases separated the two germline ends. The CDR3 is 13 residues long. Written as DNA, the CDR3 is TGTGCCAGCAGCCGCCAGGGTTCCTATGGCTACACCTTC. Translating it yields CASSRQGSYGYTF.